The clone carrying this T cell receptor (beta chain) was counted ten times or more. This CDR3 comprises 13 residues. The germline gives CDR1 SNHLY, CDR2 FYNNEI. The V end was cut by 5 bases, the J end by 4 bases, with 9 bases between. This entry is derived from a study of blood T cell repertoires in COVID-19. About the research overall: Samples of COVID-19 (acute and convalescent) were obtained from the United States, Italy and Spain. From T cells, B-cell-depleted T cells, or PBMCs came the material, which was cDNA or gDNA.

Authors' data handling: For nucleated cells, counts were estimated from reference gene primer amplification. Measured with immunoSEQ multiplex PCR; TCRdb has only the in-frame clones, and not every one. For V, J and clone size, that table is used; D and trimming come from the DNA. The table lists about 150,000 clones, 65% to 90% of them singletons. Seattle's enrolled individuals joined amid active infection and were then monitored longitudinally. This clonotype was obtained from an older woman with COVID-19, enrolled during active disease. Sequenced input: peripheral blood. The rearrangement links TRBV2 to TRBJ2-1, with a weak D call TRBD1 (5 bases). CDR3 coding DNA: TGTGCCAGCAGTCCGACAGTATACAATGAGCAGTTCTTC. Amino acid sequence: CASSPTVYNEQFF.